One sample yielded the 3 T cell receptor beta chains listed below, sequenced in a study of blood T cell repertoires in COVID-19 (dated by TCRdb to 2019 to 2021). Libraries came from the immunoSEQ multiplex PCR assay. The table was pulled from immuneACCESS by TCRdb, which kept in-frame rearrangements only. Such tables lose some clones; where checked, under half of the loss comes from unresolved V genes, and the rest has no known cause. The sample contains 200,000 to 250,000 clones, about 88% of them found a single time. The leading ten clones occupy 2.7% of the sample. The specimen was peripheral blood. The receptors shown here come from a woman in her fifties or sixties with acute or convalescent COVID-19.

The chain is built from TRBV20-1 and TRBJ1-4; possible D gene TRBD1, 6 bases. Germline V lookup: CDR1 DFQATT, CDR2 SNEGSKA (reference sequence). The ends were cut back, 5 bases at V and 7 bases at J, with 8 bases in the middle. CDR3 length: 11 amino acids. CDR3 bases: TGCAGTGCTGAGGACAGTGAAAAACTGTTTTTT. Translation: CSAEDSEKLFF.

The chain has TRBV11-2 and TRBJ1-2; tentative D call: TRBD1 (5 bases). CDR3 size: 17 residues. V lost 3 bases to trimming and J lost 0 bases, with 17 bases between them. Germline CDR1 SGHAT, CDR2 FQNNGV. The CDR3 DNA sequence: TGTGCCAGCAGCTTCCAGTTTGGGGGGGGAACTAACTATGGCTACACCTTC. Encoded protein: CASSFQFGGGTNYGYTF.

The rearrangement uses TRBV15 and TRBJ1-3; D not certain. The CDR3 is made up of 15 amino acids. CDR1 and CDR2 (germline): LNHNV, YYDKDF (reference sequence). Trimming stripped 8 bases from V and 0 bases from J, with 14 bases between. Written as DNA, the CDR3 is TGTGCCACCGGCCTCGACTGGAACTCTGGAAACACCATATATTTT. Translation gives CATGLDWNSGNTIYF.